This record covers a single T cell receptor beta chain. This entry belongs to a study of blood T cell repertoires in COVID-19. On the study more broadly: Sites in the United States, Italy and Spain provided acute and convalescent COVID-19 samples. The analysed material was cDNA or gDNA that came from T cells, B-cell-depleted T cells, or PBMCs.

Trimming removed 5 bases at V and 5 bases at J, with 9 bases between. The CDR3 has 11 residues. The germline V gene has CDR1 DFQATT and CDR2 SNEGSKA (reference sequence). Study processing details: Amplified reference gene primers provided the basis for estimating nucleated cell counts. TCRdb's copy holds only in-frame clones and misses some; the assay was immunoSEQ multiplex PCR. Clonal size and the V and J genes are those of that table, whereas D and trimming came from the DNA. This table has approximately 130,000 clones, around 85% appearing once. The V gene is TRBV20-1, the J gene TRBJ2-5, with D possibly matching TRBD2 (5 bases). The source of this sequence is a human donor in a cohort sampled during active COVID-19. Source material: peripheral blood. CDR3 sequence (DNA): TGCAGTGCTCCCTCGGGGGAGACCCAGTACTTC. Amino acid sequence: CSAPSGETQYF.